This passage covers 21 T cell receptor beta chains from one sample sequenced in a study of T cell responses to AZD1222 COVID-19 vaccine. Clones were read by immunoSEQ multiplex PCR, and TCRdb kept only the in-frame ones, dropping some. The sample contains roughly 160,000 clones, almost 90% of which appear only once. Here the sequenced sample was peripheral blood, taken on day 0 of AZD1222 vaccination. Every receptor here comes from an adult in good health.

The rearrangement joins TRBV6-2 or TRBV6-3 to TRBJ1-5, with a possible D match to TRBD1 (5 bases). Germline lookup yields CDR1 MNHEY and CDR2 SVGEGT. The CDR3 is 15 amino acids. V was clipped by 6 bases and J by 0 bases, with 12 bases between them. This CDR3 reads CASSRGRHSNQPQHF. CDR3 bases: TGTGCCAGCAGCCGGGGACGCCATAGCAATCAGCCCCAGCATTTT.

The rearrangement links TRBV19 to TRBJ1-1; D remains ambiguous. Germline values: CDR1 LNHDA, CDR2 SQIVND (reference sequence). V was cut by 2 bases and J by 6 bases, with 16 bases left in between. The CDR3 length is 15 residues. CDR3 DNA: TGTGCCAGTAGTATAAACCAGGCAGTAAGGGCTGAAGCTTTCTTT. This sequence encodes CASSINQAVRAEAFF.

The chain employs TRBV6-1 and TRBJ2-7; D not resolved. V gave up 2 bases and J gave up 3 bases, with 11 bases separating them. The CDR3 length is 14 residues. Germline lookup yields CDR1 MNHNS and CDR2 SASEGT. CDR3 region: CASSEKGWGYEQYF. The CDR3 region has the DNA TGTGCCAGCAGTGAAAAGGGTTGGGGCTACGAGCAGTACTTC.

This sequence joins TRBV2 and TRBJ2-7; tentatively, D is TRBD1 or TRBD2 (5 bases each). This CDR3 contains 14 residues. The V and J ends lost 3 bases and 0 bases respectively, with 9 bases between them. CDR1 is SNHLY, CDR2 FYNNEI, per germline. For the CDR3, the DNA is TGTGCCAGCAGTGACGGGGCTGGCTCCTACGAGCAGTACTTC. Encoded protein: CASSDGAGSYEQYF.

The table lists this clone with a few counts. The chain carries TRBV27 and TRBJ1-5; D gene ambiguous. Germline CDR1 MNHEY, CDR2 SMNVEV (reference sequence). The CDR3 has 14 amino acids. Deletions cut 6 bases from V and 3 bases from J, with 12 bases between. For the CDR3, the DNA is TGTGCCAGCAGCTCGACTGGGTACAATCAGCCCCAGCATTTT. Amino acids: CASSSTGYNQPQHF.

CDR3 protein: CASTQGGVIAFF. CDR3 DNA sequence: TGTGCCAGCACTCAAGGGGGGGTAATAGCTTTCTTT. The genes are TRBV12-3 or TRBV12-4 and TRBJ1-1, with a possible D match to TRBD1 (6 bases). Trimming left V 7 bases short and J 10 bases short, with 16 bases between. The CDR3 has 12 residues.

The chain uses TRBV28 and TRBJ2-3; tentative D call: TRBD1 (6 bases). The germline V and J ends were trimmed by 2 bases and 14 bases, with 14 bases remaining between them. Germline-derived CDR1 and CDR2 are MDHEN and SYDVKM. The CDR3 is made up of 12 amino acids. CDR3 bases: TGTGCCAGCAGTTTAGGGGGCAGGGCGTGGTATTTT. Translation: CASSLGGRAWYF.

The chain has TRBV9 and TRBJ2-1, with TRBD2 as a possible D gene (6 bases). CDR1 is SGDLS, CDR2 YYNGEE, per germline. The V end lost 0 bases, the J end lost 2 bases, and 9 bases lay between the germline ends. The length of the CDR3 is 15 residues. The CDR3 region has the DNA TGTGCCAGCAGCGTAGACGGGGGAACCTACAATGAGCAGTTCTTC. Encoded protein: CASSVDGGTYNEQFF.

V and J are TRBV24-1 and TRBJ1-3, with D unclear. This CDR3 contains 13 residues. Germline V gene sequence: CDR1 KGHDR, CDR2 SFDVKD. V lost 3 bases and J lost 4, with 6 bases in between. The CDR3 region has the DNA TGTGCCACCAGTGATGGCTTGGGAAACACCATATATTTT. It yields the protein CATSDGLGNTIYF.

The chain carries TRBV6-5 and TRBJ2-5, with D perhaps matching TRBD2 (6 bases). The V gene's germline CDR1 is MNHEY and CDR2 SVGAGI. The CDR3 is made up of 15 amino acids. The V and J ends lost 5 bases and 1 base respectively, with 14 bases between them. The DNA of the CDR3 is TGTGCCAGCAGTACCCGGAGGGGTGGCCAAGAGACCCAGTACTTC. This gives the protein CASSTRRGGQETQYF.

This clone was found a few times. Other DNA sequences in this sample translate to the same CDR3. The V call is TRBV19, the J call TRBJ1-5, with D perhaps matching TRBD1 (5 bases). CDR1 and CDR2 (germline): LNHDA, SQIVND (reference sequence). V was pared by 3 bases and J by 1 base, with 10 bases between. The CDR3 length is 15 residues. The CDR3 region is CASSIQGASNQPQHF. The CDR3 nucleotides read TGTGCCAGTAGTATTCAGGGTGCGAGCAATCAGCCCCAGCATTTT.

V and J are TRBV9 and TRBJ2-5; TRBD2 agrees at 9 bases. The CDR3 runs to 13 residues. Germline CDR1 reads SGDLS; CDR2 reads YYNGEE. Unmatched junction bases numbered 8, after V lost 4 bases and J lost 10 bases. The CDR3 is CASSPGLAQIQYF. Here the CDR3 DNA reads TGTGCCAGCAGCCCGGGACTAGCCCAGATCCAGTACTTC.

This clone has a single count. This rearrangement joins TRBV30 to TRBJ1-3; D gene unclear. V lost 2 bases and J 0 bases, leaving 8 bases between the germline ends. CDR1 and CDR2 (germline): GTSNPN, SVGIG (reference sequence). This CDR3 has 14 residues. The CDR3 here is CAWSSQISGNTIYF. The CDR3 region has the DNA TGTGCCTGGAGTTCCCAGATCTCTGGAAACACCATATATTTT.

The rearrangement uses TRBV3-1 (or the pseudogene TRBV3-2) and TRBJ1-1; 12 positions agree with TRBD1. The CDR3 has 16 residues. Germline CDR1 reads LGHDT; CDR2 reads YNNKEL (reference sequence). After removal of 0 bases from V and 4 bases from J, the junction contained 3 bases not matched to a gene. CDR3 residues: CASSQDRDRGRTEAFF. CDR3 DNA sequence: TGTGCCAGCAGCCAAGATAGGGACAGGGGGCGCACTGAAGCTTTCTTT.

V usage is TRBV7-2 and J usage is TRBJ1-5; weak D call: TRBD1 (6 bases). This CDR3 spans 16 amino acids. The germline V gene has CDR1 SGHTA and CDR2 FQGNSA. Trimming cost V 5 bases and J 0 bases, with 14 bases left between them. CDR3: CASSPGGHLSNQPQHF. The CDR3 DNA reads TGTGCCAGCAGCCCCGGGGGACACCTTAGCAATCAGCCCCAGCATTTT.

The rearrangement joins TRBV28 to TRBJ1-2; 11 bases align to TRBD1. Germline lookup yields CDR1 MDHEN and CDR2 SYDVKM. The junction had 9 bases not matched to a gene; V was cut back by 6 bases and J by 6 bases. The CDR3 spans 15 residues. CDR3 in DNA: TGTGCCAGCAGCACCGGCGGACAGGGGGCTGATGGCTACACCTTC. This encodes CASSTGGQGADGYTF.

V gene TRBV6-5 combines with J gene TRBJ2-4; the D is unclear. The length of the CDR3 is 14 residues. CDR1 and CDR2 (germline): MNHEY, SVGAGI. V was pared by 0 bases and J by 1 base, with 4 bases between. CDR3 DNA sequence: TGTGCCAGCAGTTACTCGGGGGCCAAAAACATTCAGTACTTC. As protein: CASSYSGAKNIQYF.

The chain combines TRBV7-2 with TRBJ1-4, with a tentative D call TRBD1 (6 bases). Germline CDR1 reads SGHTA; CDR2 reads FQGNSA. There are 15 residues in the CDR3. The V end was cut by 5 bases, the J end by 3 bases, with 13 bases between. In DNA form, the CDR3 reads TGTGCCAGCAGCGCCTACAGGGTGGCTAATGAAAAACTGTTTTTT. Its protein product is CASSAYRVANEKLFF.

The chain combines TRBV4-1 with TRBJ1-2, with TRBD1 identical over 10 bases. The length of the CDR3 is 16 residues. Germline-derived CDR1 and CDR2 are MGHRA and YSYEKL. V lost 2 bases to trimming and J lost 4 bases; unmatched junction nucleotides: 7. The CDR3 DNA is TGCGCCAGCAGCCAAATCAACCGGGACAGGGGCTATGGCTACACCTTC. Encoded protein: CASSQINRDRGYGYTF.

The genes are TRBV6-6 and TRBJ1-2; D is ambiguous. Germline CDR1 reads MNHNY; CDR2 reads SVGAGI (reference sequence). CDR3 size: 13 residues. V was trimmed by 4 bases and J by 5 bases, leaving 11 bases between them. DNA for the CDR3: TGTGCCAGCAGTTCCGGCGGACGGTATGGCTACACCTTC. This sequence encodes CASSSGGRYGYTF.

In its sample, this clone was seen a few times. This rearrangement joins TRBV28 to TRBJ2-2; D remains unclear. The CDR3 runs 11 residues. From germline, CDR1 is MDHEN and CDR2 SYDVKM. V lost 3 bases, J lost 6 bases, and 2 bases lay in between. The CDR3 sequence is CASSFPGELFF. Here the CDR3 DNA reads TGTGCCAGCAGTTTTCCCGGGGAGCTGTTTTTT.